This T cell receptor beta chain was captured in a study of vaccination effects on CD4 cells after COVID-19. Overall study: IL-2 at approximately 10 IU/ml and peptides at about 9.2 ug/ml were added to cultured PBMC, a few million per well.

The CDR3 runs to 12 residues. Germline V CDR1 and CDR2: SNHLY, FYNNEI. The ends were cut back, 7 bases at V and 9 bases at J, with 10 bases in the middle. Having been cultured for 10 days, the cells underwent CD4+ T cell isolation. The vaccine recipients had no prior SARS-CoV-2 infection, with negative nucleocapsid antibodies. On this clone: The antigen remains unidentified.

Here immunoSEQ multiplex PCR was the method, and the copy in TCRdb shows in-frame clones only, minus some. The sample has approximately 31,000 clones; 70% are singletons. Study observations and caveats: Healthy vaccinees showed cross-reactivity with common cold coronaviruses in only 1 of 255 vaccine-induced clones. After vaccination, at late timepoints, clones induced by infection and by vaccine contracted markedly.

This chain connects TRBV2 to TRBJ1-6, with D possibly being TRBD1 (6 bases). The source material was CD4+ T cells from PBMCs cultured without peptide, sampled before COVID-19 vaccination. This clonotype was sampled from a human donor who received a COVID-19 vaccine. CDR3 in amino acids: CASTTGTSPLHF. The CDR3 DNA sequence: TGTGCCAGCACTACAGGGACTTCACCCCTCCACTTT.